The next 28 T cell receptor beta chains were all read from a single sample in a study of blood T cell repertoires in COVID-19. Libraries were prepared by immunoSEQ multiplex PCR; TCRdb keeps only in-frame clonotypes and omits some of them. The sample records over 350,000 clones, about 88% being singletons. What was sequenced was PBMCs or T cells enriched from blood (not recorded which). These TCRs come from a woman aged 18-30 years who had recovered from COVID-19.

This rearrangement joins TRBV7-9 to TRBJ2-3, with a tentative D call TRBD1 (6 bases). The CDR3 runs 15 residues. Trimming removed 7 bases from V and 1 base from J, with 15 bases in between. The germline gives CDR1 SEHNR, CDR2 FQNEAQ (reference sequence). The CDR3 is CASTLRGLGTDTQYF. In DNA, the CDR3 is TGTGCCAGCACCCTCAGGGGCCTTGGCACAGATACGCAGTATTTT. Looking up the rest from reference TRBV7-9 and TRBJ2-3 gives the full variable domain: DTGVSQNPRHKITKRGQNVTFRCDPISEHNRLYWYRQTLGQGPEFLTYFQNEAQLEKSRLLSDRFSAERPKGSFSTLEIQRTEQGDSAMYLCASTLRGLGTDTQYFGPGTRLTVL.

Worth noting for this clone: The conserved phenylalanine or tryptophan is not found at the CDR3 terminus, so this likely reflects a read error. The limits of the CDR3 on the DNA are not certain, so only TCRdb's listed CDR3 is given. The rearrangement links TRBV28 to TRBJ1-2; TRBD1 is the table's D call and was not checked against the DNA. The CDR3 sequence runs 11 residues, both termini included. The V gene's germline CDR1 is MDHEN and CDR2 SYDVKM. The CDR3 protein is CASQDRVRPVL.

This chain links TRBV5-8 with TRBJ2-5; 7 bases are shared with TRBD1. CDR3 length: 14 residues. CDR1 and CDR2 (germline): SGHTS, YDEGEE. Trimming took 3 bases from V and 5 from J; bases not matched to a gene: 7. CDR3 nucleotide sequence: TGTGCCAGCAGCTACAGGGGTGTAAAGGAGACCCAGTACTTC. It specifies CASSYRGVKETQYF.

The gene calls are TRBV10-3 and TRBJ2-3, with D possibly matching TRBD2 (6 bases). The CDR3 is 15 amino acids. The V end was cut by 5 bases, the J end by 8 bases, with 20 bases between. Germline V lookup: CDR1 ENHRY, CDR2 SYGVKD. The CDR3: CAISPGRGTAGTQYF. The CDR3 DNA is TGTGCCATCAGTCCGGGACGGGGGACGGCGGGTACGCAGTATTTT.

Here the CDR3 DNA reads TGTGCCTGGAGCGACGCGGGGGCTGGAGGCTACACCTTC. Protein sequence: CAWSDAGAGGYTF. The chain has TRBV30 and TRBJ1-2; a possible D gene is TRBD1 (6 bases). This CDR3 comprises 13 residues. Trimming took 3 bases from V and 8 from J, leaving 16 bases between them. Germline V gene sequence: CDR1 GTSNPN, CDR2 SVGIG (reference sequence).

The chain joins TRBV4-1 to TRBJ1-1; D uncertain. Germline values: CDR1 MGHRA, CDR2 YSYEKL. CDR3 length equals 17 residues. The V end lost 1 base, the J end lost 0 bases, and 15 bases lay between the germline ends. The CDR3 DNA reads TGCGCCAGCAGCCAAGTCCTTGTTCGGGGTTTGAACACTGAAGCTTTCTTT. Protein product: CASSQVLVRGLNTEAFF.

This clone was detected a few times. J is TRBJ1-1 and V is TRBV6-5; 9 nucleotides agree with TRBD1. Trimming at V came to 2 bases and at J to 5 bases, leaving 6 bases not matched to a gene. The CDR3 is 15 residues long. Germline CDR1 and CDR2: MNHEY and SVGAGI. CDR3 in amino acids: CASSYLDRGKTEAFF. The DNA of the CDR3 is TGTGCCAGCAGTTACCTCGACAGGGGGAAAACTGAAGCTTTCTTT.

The genes are TRBV30 and TRBJ1-1; D is unclear. Germline values: CDR1 GTSNPN, CDR2 SVGIG (reference sequence). The V and J ends lost 3 bases and 2 bases respectively, with 10 bases between them. This CDR3 comprises 13 residues. CDR3 bases: TGTGCCTGGAGCAAGCCGTCTAACACTGAAGCTTTCTTT. As protein: CAWSKPSNTEAFF. The whole variable domain, filled in from reference TRBV30 and TRBJ1-1, reads SQTIHQWPATLVQPVGSPLSLECTVEGTSNPNLYWYRQAAGRGLQLLFYSVGIGQISSEVPQNLSASRPQDRQFILSSKKLLLSDSGFYLCAWSKPSNTEAFFGQGTRLTVV.

This chain uses TRBV12-3 or TRBV12-4 with TRBJ2-1; maybe TRBD1 (6 bases). The CDR3 sequence is 11 residues long. V was trimmed by 0 bases and J by 16 bases, leaving 10 bases between them. The CDR3 reads CASSLAGAPFF. In DNA, the CDR3 is TGTGCCAGCAGTTTAGCGGGGGCCCCTTTCTTC.

The table lists this clone with a count of one. The rearrangement links TRBV28 to TRBJ1-1; no firm D call. The V and J ends lost 5 bases and 4 bases respectively, with 20 bases between them. The length of the CDR3 is 16 residues. Germline CDR1 reads MDHEN; CDR2 reads SYDVKM. The CDR3 nucleotides read TGTGCCAGCAGTCTAACCCGCGGGCGGGCTGTCACTGAAGCTTTCTTT. It translates to CASSLTRGRAVTEAFF.

The J gene is TRBJ1-3, the V gene TRBV12-3 or TRBV12-4, with TRBD1 matching over 9 bases. J gave up 8 bases and V 7 bases, and 6 bases lay outside the gene matches. The CDR3 has 13 residues. The CDR3: CASTGDRVDTIYF. The DNA of the CDR3 is TGTGCCAGCACCGGGGACAGGGTAGACACCATATATTTT.

V usage is TRBV5-1 and J usage is TRBJ1-1; 9 bases are shared with TRBD1. The CDR3 loop spans 16 amino acids. J gave up 0 bases and V 4 bases, and 7 bases lay outside the gene matches. The germline V gene has CDR1 SGHRS and CDR2 YFSETQ. The CDR3 DNA reads TGCGCCAGCAGCCCCGGGACAGGGTGGATGAACACTGAAGCTTTCTTT. Its protein product is CASSPGTGWMNTEAFF.

V and J are TRBV7-6 and TRBJ1-1; D is perhaps TRBD1 (5 bases). The CDR3 is 15 amino acids. The germline gives CDR1 SGHVS, CDR2 FNYEAQ. V lost 1 base and J lost 0, with 9 bases in between. The CDR3 sequence: CASSLEAGMNTEAFF. CDR3 nucleotide sequence: TGTGCCAGCAGCTTAGAGGCAGGGATGAACACTGAAGCTTTCTTT. Variable domain in full (rest from reference TRBV7-6 and TRBJ1-1): GAGVSQSPRYKVTKRGQDVALRCDPISGHVSLYWYRQALGQGPEFLTYFNYEAQQDKSGLPNDRFSAERPEGSISTLTIQRTEQRDSAMYRCASSLEAGMNTEAFFGQGTRLTVV.

This clone occurred once. V gene TRBV29-1 combines with J gene TRBJ1-2; the D is unclear. The V end was cut by 5 bases, the J end by 4 bases, with 5 bases between. Germline lookup yields CDR1 SQVTM and CDR2 ANQGSEA. The CDR3 loop spans 10 amino acids. The DNA of the CDR3 is TGCAGCGTTCGGTCCTATGGCTACACCTTC. Translated: CSVRSYGYTF.

The DNA for the CDR3 is TGTGCCAGCAGTCCAGGGTGGCCCACACTTCGCCGGAACATTCAGTACTTC. Its protein is CASSPGWPTLRRNIQYF. The chain has TRBV6-6 and TRBJ2-4; D is perhaps TRBD1 (5 bases). V was clipped by 5 bases and J by 7 bases, with 24 bases between them. Germline CDR1 reads MNHNY; CDR2 reads SVGAGI (reference sequence). There are 17 residues in the CDR3.

The rearrangement joins TRBV30 to TRBJ1-1, with 8 bases matching TRBD1. From germline, CDR1 is GTSNPN and CDR2 SVGIG (reference sequence). Trimming at V came to 1 base and at J to 0 bases, leaving 7 bases not matched to a gene. This CDR3 comprises 16 residues. This CDR3 reads CAWSDRRTGLNTEAFF. CDR3 nucleotide sequence: TGTGCCTGGAGTGACCGTCGGACAGGGTTGAACACTGAAGCTTTCTTT.

This clone was detected only once. The CDR3 region is CASSLAGLSNYGYTF. In nucleotides, the CDR3 is TGTGCCAGCAGCTTGGCAGGGCTTTCTAACTATGGCTACACCTTC. The gene calls are TRBV5-6 and TRBJ1-2, with a possible D match to TRBD1 (5 bases). The CDR3 is made up of 15 amino acids. Trimming shortened V by 0 bases and J by 0 bases, and 9 bases separated the two germline ends. CDR1 is SGHDT, CDR2 YYEEEE, per germline.

CDR3 nucleotide sequence: TGTGCCAGCAGCGTTTTGGGCGCGGAGACCCAGTACTTC. It codes for CASSVLGAETQYF. The chain uses TRBV9 and TRBJ2-5; D call uncertain. The CDR3 is 13 amino acids. Trimming pared 2 bases from V and 5 bases from J, leaving 10 bases between. Germline lookup yields CDR1 SGDLS and CDR2 YYNGEE.

The chain combines TRBV19 with TRBJ2-3; TRBD2 might be the D (6 bases). Germline loops: CDR1 LNHDA, CDR2 SQIVND (reference sequence). The CDR3 loop spans 15 amino acids. V was shortened by 1 base and J by 4 bases, with 12 bases between the two germline ends. The chain's CDR3 is CASSIGRRGSDTQYF. The CDR3 nucleotides are TGTGCCAGTAGTATAGGTCGCCGGGGGTCAGATACGCAGTATTTT. Combining the CDR3 with reference TRBV19 and TRBJ2-3 gives the whole variable domain DGGITQSPKYLFRKEGQNVTLSCEQNLNHDAMYWYRQDPGQGLRLIYYSQIVNDFQKGDIAEGYSVSREKKESFPLTVTSAQKNPTAFYLCASSIGRRGSDTQYFGPGTRLTVL.

The CDR3 DNA is TGTGCCATCAGGACCGCAGGGGATCAGCCCCAGCATTTT. Its protein product is CAIRTAGDQPQHF. The chain has TRBV10-3 and TRBJ1-5, with TRBD1 as a possible D gene (6 bases). The germline CDR1 and CDR2 sequences are ENHRY and SYGVKD. The CDR3 is 13 amino acids. V shed 6 bases and J shed 5 bases, with 11 bases lying between them.

This chain connects TRBV6-5 to TRBJ1-4; TRBD1 agrees at 9 bases. With 5 bases clipped from V and 6 bases from J, the junction kept 7 bases outside the gene matches. This CDR3 is built from 15 residues. Per germline, CDR1 MNHEY and CDR2 SVGAGI. The CDR3 loop is CASSPRDRVYEKLFF. The CDR3 DNA follows: TGTGCCAGCAGTCCCCGGGACAGGGTTTATGAAAAACTGTTTTTT.

As DNA, the CDR3 is TGTGCCTGGAGCCAGGGGAATCAGCCCCAGCATTTT. Translation: CAWSQGNQPQHF. The V gene is TRBV30, the J gene TRBJ1-5; D is perhaps TRBD1 (6 bases). This CDR3 comprises 12 residues. CDR1 and CDR2 from the germline V gene are GTSNPN and SVGIG (reference sequence). Trimming stripped 3 bases from V and 4 bases from J, with 7 bases between.

The DNA for the CDR3 is TGTGCCAGCAGCCACCTCGACTTCGGAGGATACAATGAGCAGTTCTTC. Protein product: CASSHLDFGGYNEQFF. The chain has TRBV14 and TRBJ2-1; D is perhaps TRBD2 (5 bases). The CDR3 is made up of 16 amino acids. With 3 bases removed from V and 4 bases from J, the gap between germline ends came to 16 bases. Germline loops: CDR1 SGHDN, CDR2 FVKESK.

V usage is TRBV5-6 and J usage is TRBJ1-1; D ambiguous. Per the germline V gene, CDR1 is SGHDT and CDR2 is YYEEEE. Trimming removed 3 bases at V and 0 bases at J, with 12 bases between. The length of the CDR3 is 15 residues. CDR3 sequence: CASSSRVCLNTEAFF. Written as DNA, the CDR3 is TGTGCCAGCAGCTCTCGGGTTTGCCTGAACACTGAAGCTTTCTTT.

This chain joins TRBV5-1 and TRBJ1-2; TRBD1 matches at 7 bases. The germline V gene has CDR1 SGHRS and CDR2 YFSETQ. CDR3 size: 13 residues. The junction had 8 bases not matched to a gene; V was cut back by 4 bases and J by 8 bases. The CDR3 here is CASSQRGQEGYTF. In DNA form, the CDR3 reads TGCGCCAGCAGCCAAAGGGGGCAGGAGGGCTACACCTTC.

The chain carries TRBV5-8 and TRBJ2-3, with 8 bases lining up with TRBD1. With V trimmed by 4 bases and J by 0 bases, 4 bases remained unmatched. The germline V gene encodes CDR1 SGHTS and CDR2 YDEGEE. The CDR3 is 15 residues long. Written as DNA, the CDR3 is TGTGCCAGCAGCCGGACAGGGACTAGCACAGATACGCAGTATTTT. Amino acids: CASSRTGTSTDTQYF.

This clone was observed a single time. The chain carries TRBV28 and TRBJ1-5; D is undetermined. The CDR3 runs to 15 residues. CDR1 and CDR2 from the germline V gene are MDHEN and SYDVKM. Trimming cost V 2 bases and J 5 bases, with 13 bases left between them. DNA for the CDR3: TGTGCCAGCAGTTTAGTACAGCTGCCTGATCAGCCCCAGCATTTT. This codes for CASSLVQLPDQPQHF.

The chain employs TRBV28 and TRBJ1-2; D is uncertain. V lost 5 bases to trimming and J lost 6 bases, with 10 bases between them. Germline V gene lookup returns CDR1 MDHEN and CDR2 SYDVKM. This CDR3 has 12 residues. CDR3 nucleotide sequence: TGTGCCAGCAGTCCAGCGGCGGATGGCTACACCTTC. Its protein is CASSPAADGYTF.